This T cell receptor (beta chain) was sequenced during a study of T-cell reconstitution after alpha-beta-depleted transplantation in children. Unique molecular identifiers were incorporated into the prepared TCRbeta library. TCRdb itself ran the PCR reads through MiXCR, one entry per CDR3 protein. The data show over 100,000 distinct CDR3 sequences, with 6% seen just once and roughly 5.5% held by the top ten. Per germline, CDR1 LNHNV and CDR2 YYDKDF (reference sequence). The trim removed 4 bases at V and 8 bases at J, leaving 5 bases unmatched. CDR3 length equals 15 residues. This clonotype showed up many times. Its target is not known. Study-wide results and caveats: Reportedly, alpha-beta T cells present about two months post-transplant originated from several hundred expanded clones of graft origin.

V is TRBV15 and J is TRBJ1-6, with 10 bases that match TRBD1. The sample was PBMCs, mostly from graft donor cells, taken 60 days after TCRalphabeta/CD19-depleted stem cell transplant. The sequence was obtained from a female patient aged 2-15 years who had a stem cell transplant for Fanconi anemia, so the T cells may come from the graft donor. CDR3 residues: CATSTMTGGHSPLHF. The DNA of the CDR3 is TGTGCCACCAGCACCATGACAGGGGGCCATTCACCCCTCCACTTT.